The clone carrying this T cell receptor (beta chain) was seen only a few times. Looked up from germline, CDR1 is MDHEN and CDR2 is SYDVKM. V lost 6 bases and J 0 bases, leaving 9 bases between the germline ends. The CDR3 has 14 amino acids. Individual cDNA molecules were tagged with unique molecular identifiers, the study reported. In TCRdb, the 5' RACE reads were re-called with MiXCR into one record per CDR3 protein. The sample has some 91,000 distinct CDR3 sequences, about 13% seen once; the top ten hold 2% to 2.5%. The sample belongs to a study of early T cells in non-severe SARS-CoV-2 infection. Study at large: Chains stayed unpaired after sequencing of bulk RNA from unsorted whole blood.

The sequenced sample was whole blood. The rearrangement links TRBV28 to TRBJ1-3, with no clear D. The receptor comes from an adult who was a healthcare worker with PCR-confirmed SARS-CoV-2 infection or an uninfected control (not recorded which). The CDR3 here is CASSLGRSGNTIYF. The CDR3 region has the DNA TGTGCCAGCAGCCTGGGCCGCTCTGGAAACACCATATATTTT.